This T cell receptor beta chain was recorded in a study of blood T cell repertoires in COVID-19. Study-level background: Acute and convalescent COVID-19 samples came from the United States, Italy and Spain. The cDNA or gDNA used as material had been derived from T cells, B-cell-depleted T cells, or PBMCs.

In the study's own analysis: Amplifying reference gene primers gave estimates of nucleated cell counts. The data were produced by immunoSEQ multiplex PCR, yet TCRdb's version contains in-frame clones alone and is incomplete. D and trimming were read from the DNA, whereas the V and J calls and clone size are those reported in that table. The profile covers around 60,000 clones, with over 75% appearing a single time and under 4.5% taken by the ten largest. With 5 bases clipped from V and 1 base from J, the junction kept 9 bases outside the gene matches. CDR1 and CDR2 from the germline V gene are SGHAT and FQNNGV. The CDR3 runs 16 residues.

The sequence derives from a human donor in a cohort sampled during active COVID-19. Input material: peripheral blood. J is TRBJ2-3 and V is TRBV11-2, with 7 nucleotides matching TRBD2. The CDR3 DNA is TGTGCCAGCAGCCCTCTAGGAGGGAGGGGCACAGATACGCAGTATTTT. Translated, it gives CASSPLGGRGTDTQYF.